This TCR beta chain was observed in a study of T cell responses to AZD1222 COVID-19 vaccine. Libraries were prepared by immunoSEQ multiplex PCR; TCRdb keeps only in-frame clonotypes and omits some of them. The repertoire holds under 110,000 clones, with under 90% as singletons. The germline V gene has CDR1 SEHNR and CDR2 FQNEAQ (reference sequence). The CDR3 spans 15 residues. Losses at the gene ends were 3 bases for V and 7 bases for J; bases not matched to a gene: 8. Study-level points and caveats: Most donors were white British, females outnumbered males, and clonal diversity was possibly underestimated. Every sample of the repertoires postdated the peak T cell response.

As concerns this clone: The antigen remains unidentified.

Sequencing was performed on peripheral blood, taken on day 0 of AZD1222 vaccination. The chain uses TRBV7-9 and TRBJ2-3; 9 bases are shared with TRBD2. The origin of this receptor is an adult in good health. CDR3 nucleotides: TGTGCCAGCAGCTTGGGACTAGCTCTCGGCAATACGCAGTATTTT. Protein: CASSLGLALGNTQYF.